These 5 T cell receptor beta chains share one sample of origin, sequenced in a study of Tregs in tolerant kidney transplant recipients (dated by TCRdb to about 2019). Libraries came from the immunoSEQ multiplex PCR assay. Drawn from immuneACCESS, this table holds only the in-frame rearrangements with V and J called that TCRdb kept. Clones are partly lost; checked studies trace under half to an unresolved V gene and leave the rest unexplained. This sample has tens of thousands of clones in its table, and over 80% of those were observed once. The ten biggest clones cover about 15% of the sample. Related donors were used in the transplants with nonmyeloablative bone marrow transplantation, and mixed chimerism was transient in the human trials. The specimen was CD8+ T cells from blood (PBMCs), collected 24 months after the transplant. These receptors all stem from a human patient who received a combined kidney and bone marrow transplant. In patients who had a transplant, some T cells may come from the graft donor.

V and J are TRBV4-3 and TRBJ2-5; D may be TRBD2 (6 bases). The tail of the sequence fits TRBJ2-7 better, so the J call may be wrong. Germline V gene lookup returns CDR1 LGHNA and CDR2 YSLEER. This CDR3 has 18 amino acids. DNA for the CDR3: TGCGCCAGCAGCCAAGAAGGGTTAGGAGGGTACCGCCCCTACGAGCAGTACTTC. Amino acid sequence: CASSQEGLGGYRPYEQYF.

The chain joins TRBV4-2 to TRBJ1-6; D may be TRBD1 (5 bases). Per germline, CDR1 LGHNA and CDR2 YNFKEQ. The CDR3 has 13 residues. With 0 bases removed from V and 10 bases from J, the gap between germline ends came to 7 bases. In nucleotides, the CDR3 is TGTGCCAGCAGCCAAGATCGGGGGTCACCCCTCCACTTT. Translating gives CASSQDRGSPLHF.

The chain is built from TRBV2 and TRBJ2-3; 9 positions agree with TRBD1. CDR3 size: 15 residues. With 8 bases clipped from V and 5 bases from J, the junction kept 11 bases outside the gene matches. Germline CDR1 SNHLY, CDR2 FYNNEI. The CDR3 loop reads CASRSGTGFVDTQYF. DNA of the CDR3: TGTGCCAGCCGGTCGGGGACAGGGTTCGTAGATACGCAGTATTTT.

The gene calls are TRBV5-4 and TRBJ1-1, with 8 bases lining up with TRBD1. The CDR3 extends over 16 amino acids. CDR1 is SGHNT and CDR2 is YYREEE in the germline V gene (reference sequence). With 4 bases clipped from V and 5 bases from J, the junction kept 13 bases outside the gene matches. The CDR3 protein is CASSPRGLVVMTEAFF. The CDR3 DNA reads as TGTGCCAGCAGCCCCAGGGGGCTAGTCGTTATGACTGAAGCTTTCTTT.

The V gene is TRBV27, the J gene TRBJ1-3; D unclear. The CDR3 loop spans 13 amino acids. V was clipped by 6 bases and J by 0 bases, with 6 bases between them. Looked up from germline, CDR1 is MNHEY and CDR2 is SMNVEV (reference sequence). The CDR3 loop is CASSLSSGNTIYF. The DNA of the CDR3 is TGTGCCAGCAGCCTTAGCTCTGGAAACACCATATATTTT.